These 30 T cell receptor beta chains were all obtained from the same sample, sequenced in a study of OX40 agonist ivuxolimab in advanced cancers. The data were produced by immunoSEQ multiplex PCR, yet TCRdb's version contains in-frame clones alone and is incomplete. Of about 52,000 clones listed, more than 85% were seen once; the top ten hold more than 13%. The source material was CD4+ or CD8+ T cells sorted from blood, sampled in a trial of the OX40 agonist ivuxolimab. The receptors were sampled from an adult with an advanced solid tumor such as melanoma, head and neck, liver or kidney cancer.

The gene calls are TRBV30 and TRBJ2-5; 8 nucleotides align to TRBD2. CDR1 is GTSNPN, CDR2 SVGIG, per germline (reference sequence). J was trimmed by 5 bases and V by 2 bases; bases with no gene match: 4. The CDR3 has 13 amino acids. DNA of the CDR3: TGTGCCTGGAGTTCCGTAGCGGGGGAGACCCAGTACTTC. Protein sequence: CAWSSVAGETQYF.

The V gene is TRBV10-1, the J gene TRBJ1-5; 11 nucleotides match TRBD1. The V segment lost 5 bases and the J segment 5 bases; nucleotides outside the gene matches: 5. The CDR3 contains 15 residues. Germline lookup yields CDR1 WNHNN and CDR2 SYGVQD (reference sequence). Written as DNA, the CDR3 is TGCGCCAGCAGTAGGGACAGGGGGGCCGATCAGCCCCAGCATTTT. As protein: CASSRDRGADQPQHF.

The genes are TRBV6-1 and TRBJ2-5; D is undetermined. The J call may be wrong; the DNA end is better matched by TRBJ2-7. This CDR3 region has 13 residues. Germline V lookup: CDR1 MNHNS, CDR2 SASEGT. CDR3 sequence: CASSEWTTYEQYF. DNA for the CDR3: TGTGCCAGCAGTGAGTGGACGACCTACGAGCAGTACTTC.

This clone was observed a single time. This chain links TRBV19 with TRBJ2-5, with a tentative D call TRBD1 (6 bases). The V and J ends lost 3 bases and 4 bases respectively, with 15 bases between them. Germline assignment: CDR1 LNHDA and CDR2 SQIVND (reference sequence). CDR3 length: 15 residues. The CDR3 here is CASSMTGAGGETQYF. CDR3 sequence (DNA): TGTGCCAGTAGTATGACAGGTGCCGGCGGAGAGACCCAGTACTTC.

CDR3 sequence reads: CAISSAEDTDTQYF. CDR3 DNA sequence: TGTGCCATCAGTTCGGCAGAAGACACAGATACGCAGTATTTT. V usage is TRBV10-3 and J usage is TRBJ2-3; D remains unclear. In germline, CDR1 is ENHRY, CDR2 SYGVKD. Trimming took 5 bases from V and 2 from J, leaving 11 bases between them. The CDR3 is 14 residues long.

The V and J genes are TRBV2 and TRBJ2-1; the match to TRBD2 covers 8 bases. The CDR3 sequence is 14 residues long. Germline lookup yields CDR1 SNHLY and CDR2 FYNNEI. The J segment lost 3 bases and the V segment lost 8 bases, leaving 6 bases of the junction unmatched. The CDR3 sequence is CASSGGAIYNEQFF. The CDR3 DNA sequence: TGTGCCAGCTCGGGGGGGGCCATCTACAATGAGCAGTTCTTC. The entire variable domain, with the rest obtained from reference TRBV2 and TRBJ2-1, is as follows: EPEVTQTPSHQVTQMGQEVILRCVPISNHLYFYWYRQILGQKVEFLVSFYNNEISEKSEIFDDQFSVERPDGSNFTLKIRSTKLEDSAMYFCASSGGAIYNEQFFGPGTRLTVL.

The chain recombines TRBV19 with TRBJ2-7; D may be TRBD2 (5 bases). This CDR3 spans 12 amino acids. V was shortened by 2 bases and J by 5 bases, with 7 bases between the two germline ends. The V gene's germline CDR1 is LNHDA and CDR2 SQIVND (reference sequence). CDR3 region: CASSISGNEQYF. CDR3 bases: TGTGCCAGTAGTATATCGGGGAACGAGCAGTACTTC.

The chain carries TRBV4-1 and TRBJ1-1; possible D gene TRBD1, 6 bases. This CDR3 has 14 amino acids. From germline, CDR1 is MGHRA and CDR2 YSYEKL. V dropped 3 bases and J dropped 5 bases, with 13 bases sitting between them. CDR3 nucleotides: TGCGCCAGCAGCCACTCAGGGGCACCTACTGAAGCTTTCTTT. Its translation: CASSHSGAPTEAFF.

The genes are TRBV7-2 and TRBJ1-2, with TRBD1 as a possible D gene (6 bases). Germline V gene sequence: CDR1 SGHTA, CDR2 FQGNSA. The CDR3 is 14 residues long. Trimming took off 6 bases at V and 5 bases at J, with 16 bases between the two ends. CDR3 sequence (DNA): TGTGCCAGCAGTCAAATCACAGGGAATTATGGCTACACCTTC. Translation: CASSQITGNYGYTF.

CDR3 residues: CATQDSSYEQYF. The CDR3 DNA reads TGTGCCACCCAGGACAGTTCCTACGAGCAGTACTTC. This chain uses TRBV10-3 with TRBJ2-7; D is perhaps TRBD1 (6 bases). Trimming shortened V by 10 bases and J by 1 base, and 11 bases separated the two germline ends. The CDR3 loop spans 12 amino acids. The V gene's germline CDR1 is ENHRY and CDR2 SYGVKD.

The CDR3 loop is CASSQWYRNTGELFF. The DNA for the CDR3 is TGTGCCAGCAGCCAATGGTACAGGAACACCGGGGAGCTGTTTTTT. V usage is TRBV14 and J usage is TRBJ2-2; D not certain. V lost 2 bases, J lost 1 base, and 8 bases lay in between. Germline V gene sequence: CDR1 SGHDN, CDR2 FVKESK. This CDR3 has 15 amino acids.

In its sample, this clone was seen a few times. The chain has TRBV4-1 and TRBJ1-2; D is ambiguous. Between the trimmed V and J ends, which lost 0 bases and 1 base, there was a span of 6 bases. The CDR3 consists of 14 residues. Per the germline V gene, CDR1 is MGHRA and CDR2 is YSYEKL. The CDR3: CASSQDPDNYGYTF. The CDR3 coding sequence is TGCGCCAGCAGCCAAGACCCTGATAACTATGGCTACACCTTC.

The CDR3 DNA is TGCGCCAGCAGCGAATCCGGGACAGGGGCTTACGAGCAGTACTTC. Translating gives CASSESGTGAYEQYF. This rearrangement joins TRBV4-1 to TRBJ2-7, with TRBD1 matching over 10 bases. The V and J ends lost 5 bases and 4 bases, in that order; junction bases with no gene match: 8. Germline lookup yields CDR1 MGHRA and CDR2 YSYEKL. The CDR3 loop spans 15 amino acids.

The CDR3 DNA reads TGTGCCAGCAGTGACCAGGGGGCTGAAGCTTTCTTT. Translating gives CASSDQGAEAFF. The V gene is TRBV6-4, the J gene TRBJ1-1, with TRBD1 matching over 7 bases. CDR3 length: 12 amino acids. With V trimmed by 2 bases and J by 6 bases, 0 bases remained unmatched. Germline CDR1 and CDR2: MRHNA and SNTAGT.

The chain uses TRBV4-1 and TRBJ2-2, with D perhaps given as TRBD1 or TRBD2 (5 bases each). The germline V gene has CDR1 MGHRA and CDR2 YSYEKL. CDR3 length: 12 residues. V lost 4 bases to trimming and J lost 8 bases, with 8 bases between them. In DNA form, the CDR3 reads TGCGCCAGCAGCCGGGGGTTGGGGGAGCTGTTTTTT. It codes for CASSRGLGELFF.

The chain employs TRBV2 and TRBJ1-2, with unresolved D. Looked up from germline, CDR1 is SNHLY and CDR2 is FYNNEI. This CDR3 spans 10 amino acids. The V end was cut by 8 bases, the J end by 5 bases, with 6 bases between. CDR3 in DNA: TGTGCCAGCCTCTTTTATGGCTACACCTTC. Translation: CASLFYGYTF. Full variable domain (missing parts from reference TRBV2 and TRBJ1-2): EPEVTQTPSHQVTQMGQEVILRCVPISNHLYFYWYRQILGQKVEFLVSFYNNEISEKSEIFDDQFSVERPDGSNFTLKIRSTKLEDSAMYFCASLFYGYTFGSGTRLTVV.

This clone has just a few counts. The chain is built from TRBV4-1 and TRBJ2-7; 8 bases are shared with TRBD1. Germline lookup yields CDR1 MGHRA and CDR2 YSYEKL. The CDR3 is made up of 15 amino acids. V gave up 4 bases and J gave up 5 bases; unmatched junction bases: 10. This chain's CDR3 is CASSPLTGAENEQYF. CDR3 bases: TGCGCCAGCAGCCCCCTGACAGGGGCGGAAAACGAGCAGTACTTC.

The CDR3 DNA reads as TGTGCCAGAAGCTTGAACAGAAGGATCCATGGCTACACCTTC. Encoded protein: CARSLNRRIHGYTF. The chain recombines TRBV5-3 with TRBJ1-2; D is unclear. TRBV5-3 is sorted into the ORF group, with uncertain function. V lost 1 base and J lost 6, with 13 bases in between. CDR3 length: 14 amino acids.

In its sample, this clone was seen once. The genes are TRBV6-1 and TRBJ2-1; 9 nucleotides align to TRBD2. V shed 8 bases and J 6 bases; nucleotides not matched to a gene: 8. The length of the CDR3 is 14 residues. The germline gives CDR1 MNHNS, CDR2 SASEGT. As DNA, the CDR3 is TGTGCCAGCCTCCTAGCGGGGACTCTCAATGAGCAGTTCTTC. Its translation: CASLLAGTLNEQFF.

The chain employs TRBV30 and TRBJ1-6; D ambiguous. This CDR3 is built from 16 residues. Trimming cost V 3 bases and J 8 bases, with 20 bases left between them. Germline lookup yields CDR1 GTSNPN and CDR2 SVGIG (reference sequence). The CDR3 nucleotides read TGTGCCTGGAGCTTCGACACCCCCGGAACTCATTCACCCCTCCACTTT. The encoded protein is CAWSFDTPGTHSPLHF. Supplemented by reference TRBV30 and TRBJ1-6, the full variable domain reads SQTIHQWPATLVQPVGSPLSLECTVEGTSNPNLYWYRQAAGRGLQLLFYSVGIGQISSEVPQNLSASRPQDRQFILSSKKLLLSDSGFYLCAWSFDTPGTHSPLHFGNGTRLTVT.

Only one count was recorded for this clone. The chain recombines TRBV6-1 with TRBJ2-7; TRBD1 agrees at 9 bases. The V gene end was trimmed by 2 bases and the J gene end by 0 bases; junction bases not matched to a gene: 5. The V gene's germline CDR1 is MNHNS and CDR2 SASEGT. This CDR3 comprises 16 residues. CDR3 DNA sequence: TGTGCCAGCAGTGAACCGGGACAGGGAGCCTCCTACGAGCAGTACTTC. Protein: CASSEPGQGASYEQYF.

The chain joins TRBV11-2 to TRBJ1-2; D is perhaps TRBD1 (6 bases). The CDR3 covers 13 residues. The ends were cut back, 3 bases at V and 3 bases at J, with 8 bases in the middle. Looked up from germline, CDR1 is SGHAT and CDR2 is FQNNGV. The CDR3 sequence is CASSFGGDYGYTF. For the CDR3, the DNA is TGTGCCAGCAGCTTTGGGGGCGACTATGGCTACACCTTC.

The chain links TRBV4-2 to TRBJ1-1; 9 nucleotides agree with TRBD1. Germline loops: CDR1 LGHNA, CDR2 YNFKEQ. V shed 4 bases and J 1 base; nucleotides not matched to a gene: 7. This CDR3 contains 16 residues. As DNA, the CDR3 is TGTGCCAGCAGCCTGAAACCACAGGGGGCGAACACTGAAGCTTTCTTT. Translating gives CASSLKPQGANTEAFF.

The rearrangement joins TRBV19 to TRBJ2-7; perhaps TRBD2 as D (6 bases). Germline V gene sequence: CDR1 LNHDA, CDR2 SQIVND (reference sequence). Trimming cost V 5 bases and J 0 bases, with 14 bases left between them. The CDR3 spans 15 residues. CDR3 in amino acids: CASSPAGTGSYEQYF. The CDR3 nucleotides are TGTGCCAGTAGTCCAGCCGGGACTGGCTCCTACGAGCAGTACTTC.

The CDR3 sequence is CASTFANAQYF. CDR3 nucleotides: TGTGCCAGCACATTTGCAAACGCGCAGTATTTT. The V and J genes are TRBV6-1 and TRBJ2-3; D not certain. Germline loops: CDR1 MNHNS, CDR2 SASEGT. V gave up 7 bases and J gave up 10 bases, with 12 bases separating them. This CDR3 comprises 11 residues.

The V call is TRBV7-9, the J call TRBJ2-1; no clear D gene. The CDR3 covers 16 residues. Per the germline V gene, CDR1 is SEHNR and CDR2 is FQNEAQ (reference sequence). V dropped 5 bases and J dropped 8 bases, with 22 bases sitting between them. CDR3 nucleotides: TGTGCCAGCAGCACTAACCCGGGTCAACACTCTGATGAGCAGTTCTTC. This encodes CASSTNPGQHSDEQFF.

The chain uses TRBV27 and TRBJ2-1, with 7 bases matching TRBD1. This CDR3 spans 16 amino acids. V shed 2 bases and J 8 bases; nucleotides not matched to a gene: 12. The V gene's germline CDR1 is MNHEY and CDR2 SMNVEV (reference sequence). CDR3 protein: CASSLPTGLELDEQFF. The CDR3 region has the DNA TGTGCCAGCAGTTTACCGACAGGGTTAGAGTTAGATGAGCAGTTCTTC.

J is TRBJ2-7 and V is TRBV6-5, with TRBD1 as a possible D gene (5 bases). CDR1 and CDR2 (germline): MNHEY, SVGAGI. Trimming removed 6 bases from V and 4 bases from J, with 13 bases in between. The CDR3 covers 13 residues. The CDR3 here is CASSLQGHYEQYF. CDR3 bases: TGTGCCAGCAGCCTACAAGGACATTACGAGCAGTACTTC.

The chain combines TRBV6-1 with TRBJ2-2, with 10 bases fitting TRBD2. Unmatched junction bases numbered 5, after V lost 11 bases and J lost 5 bases. This CDR3 spans 13 amino acids. Germline lookup yields CDR1 MNHNS and CDR2 SASEGT. As DNA, the CDR3 is TGTGCCTTAGGACTAGCGGAAACCGGGGAGCTGTTTTTT. As protein: CALGLAETGELFF.

The chain recombines TRBV11-2 with TRBJ2-1, with 7 bases aligning to TRBD2. CDR3 length: 16 residues. The germline V gene has CDR1 SGHAT and CDR2 FQNNGV. With 5 bases clipped from V and 4 bases from J, the junction kept 11 bases outside the gene matches. CDR3 region: CASSLGRGFSYNEQFF. CDR3 coding DNA: TGTGCCAGCAGCCTTGGGAGGGGTTTCTCGTACAATGAGCAGTTCTTC.